This note documents a single TCR beta chain sequence. The clone's antigen remains unknown. The record has no base qualities; no much larger clone is one base away. The donors were healthy, HIV-negative adults who had no recently reported acute infections or vaccinations. Every donor was a Caucasian adult residing in Nashville, Tennessee, USA. CD4+ T cells were enriched by magnetic negative selection, after which naive cells were positively selected on CD45RA and the negative fraction was taken as the memory subset. Blood was collected by leukapheresis, and PBMCs were isolated by Ficoll-Histopaque density gradient centrifugation and then cryopreserved in liquid nitrogen vapor phase. Purity and quantity of every magnetically sorted T cell population were checked by analytical flow cytometry. From each sorted fraction, genomic DNA was isolated and quantified by UV absorbance on a Nanodrop 2000c. The sample originates from a study of shared clonotypes between healthy human individuals (dated by TCRdb to the early 2020s). Turning to the overall study: Three men and two women, aged 18 to 49 years, made up the cohort. The study deeply sequenced blood TCR repertoires of about 5 healthy adults to estimate repertoire size and the extent of clonotype sharing between individuals. For each donor, three plates each were used for CD4 naive and CD4 memory, two plates were used for CD8 naive, and one plate was used for CD8 memory. Each donor's leukapheresis produced roughly between about 0.8 and 10 billion PBMCs. To increase sequencing depth and limit assay-specific biases, TCR repertoire library preparation and sequencing were carried out by different laboratories using diverse techniques. General study outcomes and caveats: Pairwise subsampling led to the expectation that sequencing depth would affect the degree of clonotype sharing among donors. Compared with non-shared clonotypes, the clonotypes found in all four sorted-subset donors had higher generation probabilities. Even with the large sequencing depth, rarefaction of the sorted-subset datasets indicated that sequencing was incomplete. The genetic and exposure-history diversity represented was limited by the small number of donors. Sampling was restricted to blood, and TCR repertoires in tissues likely differ from the TCR repertoires found in blood. Larger estimated clonotype richness was generally found for naive subsets than for memory subsets. About 5% of naive CD4, 3.5% of naive CD8, about 2.5% of memory CD4, and approximately 0.39% of memory CD8 clonotypes were shared across four donors.

Using the deep immunoSEQ assay, TCR CDR3 regions were amplified from genomic DNA by multiplex PCR. For each cell subset, the extracted genomic DNA was distributed evenly across all wells of several immunoSEQ 96-well plates, and each plate served as one replicate. For sorted subsets, 200 to 250 ng of genomic DNA, equivalent to some 33,000 T cell genomes, went into each replicate PCR. Purified libraries were quantified with a Qubit 3.0 fluorometer, sized on a Bioanalyzer 2100, and re-quantified with the KAPA Library Quantification kit. Each immunoSEQ 96-well plate was sequenced on its own single-read 150-cycle Illumina NextSeq 550 flow cell. In the source study's methods: Because the immunoSEQ output held only junctional sequences and lacked quality scores, the filtering could not match the filtering applied to full-length reads. To assign V/J genes and CDR3, sequences were annotated against IMGT germline references using PyIR, a Python wrapper for IgBLAST v1.9. Any read was removed if the V/J assignment was weak (E-value above 1e-6), the CDR3 was missing, or the read contained stop codons, out-of-frame junctions, or ambiguous translated residues. V3J clonotypes were defined as sequences sharing the same inferred V gene, J gene, and CDR3 amino acid sequence. Percentage overlap between repertoires was calculated by dividing the number of shared unique clonotypes by the size of the smaller repertoire. Richness of each repertoire was evaluated using RTK rarefaction, the Chao1 estimator, and Recon v2.1 estimates of unobserved clonotypes. OLGA was used to compute generation probabilities for all TCRbeta clonotypes that the gDNA method yielded from several donors. Drawn from immuneACCESS, this table holds only the in-frame rearrangements with V and J called that TCRdb kept. Clones are partly lost; checked studies trace under half to an unresolved V gene and leave the rest unexplained. From that table come the V and J calls and clone size; the DNA was used to work out D and trimming. The sample includes some 2 million clones, with 95% observed a single time. More than 0.1% of the sample comes from the top ten.

Material: naive CD4+ T cells sorted from blood. Per the publication, the cell subset or site label means: CD45RA+ positively selected. The sequence derives from a young man in good health.

At the DNA level, the sequence is TGTGCCAGCAGTCAGGCGGACAGGGCCTACAATGAGCAGTTCTTC. Protein translation: CASSQADRAYNEQFF. The sequence is built from TRBV27 and TRBJ2-1; TRBD1 lines up with 8 middle nucleotides. V is trimmed back by 5 bases and J by 2 bases, and the junction contains 5 bases that no gene match accounts for. The cysteine opens and the phenylalanine closes a CDR3 of 15 amino acids. The DNA shown is the 45-base CDR3, in frame from base 1. The germline V gene (reference sequence) sets CDR1 to MNHEY and CDR2 to SMNVEV.